Shown below are 23 T cell receptor beta chains from a single sample sequenced in a study of cytomegalovirus exposure and HLA in healthy donors. Amplification used 60 Vbeta primers and 13 Jbeta primers. The assay was immunoSEQ multiplex PCR, and TCRdb's table has in-frame clones only and misses some. The sample lists tens of thousands of clones, over 60% occurring once. Sequenced material: PBMCs. The receptors were sampled from a male donor in good health and CMV-seropositive.

V and J are TRBV29-1 and TRBJ2-1, with 10 bases lining up with TRBD2. CDR1 is SQVTM and CDR2 is ANQGSEA in the germline V gene. The trim removed 7 bases at V and 6 bases at J, leaving 12 bases unmatched. This CDR3 is built from 15 residues. The CDR3 DNA is TGCAGCGCCTCCCCTGCTAGCGGGAGTATCAATGAGCAGTTCTTC. This sequence encodes CSASPASGSINEQFF.

The chain combines TRBV11-2 with TRBJ2-5, with D uncertain. The CDR3 has 15 residues. Germline V gene lookup returns CDR1 SGHAT and CDR2 FQNNGV. Between the trimmed V and J ends, which lost 1 base and 3 bases, there was a span of 12 bases. The CDR3 loop is CASSLAWSTKETQYF. The CDR3 nucleotides read TGTGCCAGCAGCTTAGCTTGGAGTACCAAAGAGACCCAGTACTTC.

Only a few counts were recorded for this clone. The chain has TRBV27 and TRBJ2-7; D is possibly TRBD1 (5 bases). Trimming removed 2 bases at V and 3 bases at J, with 20 bases between. CDR1 is MNHEY and CDR2 is SMNVEV in the germline V gene (reference sequence). This CDR3 spans 17 amino acids. This chain's CDR3 is CASSLSPQTVGIYEQYF. DNA of the CDR3: TGTGCCAGCAGTTTAAGCCCCCAGACAGTGGGAATCTACGAGCAGTACTTC.

This chain uses TRBV18 with TRBJ2-6; TRBD2 might be the D (6 bases). CDR3 length: 16 residues. The V gene lost 2 bases and the J gene lost 0 bases, with 8 bases spanning the gap. The V gene's germline CDR1 is KGHSH and CDR2 LQKENI. The CDR3 loop is CASSPGGGSGANVLTF. CDR3 nucleotide sequence: TGTGCCAGCTCACCAGGGGGAGGCTCTGGGGCCAACGTCCTGACTTTC.

This clone was found a few times. This chain joins TRBV5-4 and TRBJ2-1; 7 nucleotides match TRBD1. The germline V gene has CDR1 SGHNT and CDR2 YYREEE (reference sequence). V trimming: 4 bases; J trimming: 3 bases; junction bases outside the gene matches: 4. This CDR3 has 14 residues. DNA of the CDR3: TGTGCCAGCAGCAGACGGGACAGCTACAATGAGCAGTTCTTC. Encoded protein: CASSRRDSYNEQFF.

This sequence joins TRBV18 and TRBJ1-1, with a possible D match to TRBD1 (5 bases). The germline V gene encodes CDR1 KGHSH and CDR2 LQKENI. Between the trimmed V and J ends, which lost 2 bases and 3 bases, there was a span of 10 bases. The CDR3 contains 14 residues. The CDR3 region is CASSPRTPYTEAFF. In DNA form, the CDR3 reads TGTGCCAGCTCACCAAGGACACCCTACACTGAAGCTTTCTTT.

This chain links TRBV11-3 with TRBJ2-7; 14 positions agree with TRBD2. After removal of 1 base from V and 4 bases from J, the junction contained 3 bases not matched to a gene. From germline, CDR1 is SGHNT and CDR2 YENEEA. The length of the CDR3 is 16 residues. The CDR3 sequence: CASSLGGTSGSYEQYF. The DNA for the CDR3 is TGTGCCAGCAGCTTAGGCGGGACTAGCGGGAGTTACGAGCAGTACTTC.

V and J are TRBV5-1 and TRBJ2-3; 8 bases map to TRBD1. J was trimmed by 2 bases and V by 1 base; bases with no gene match: 6. The CDR3 length is 16 residues. Germline values: CDR1 SGHRS, CDR2 YFSETQ. CDR3 sequence: CASSLPTGANTDTQYF. CDR3 DNA: TGCGCCAGCAGCTTGCCGACAGGGGCCAACACAGATACGCAGTATTTT.

With regard to this clone: The sample holds other DNA sequences that translate to the same CDR3. The CDR3 loop is CASSYYSGSSYEQYF. The CDR3, as DNA: TGTGCCAGCAGCTATTACAGCGGGAGCTCCTACGAGCAGTACTTC. The V and J genes are TRBV27 and TRBJ2-7, with TRBD2 matching 8 bases. The CDR3 covers 15 residues. V lost 6 bases to trimming and J lost 0 bases; unmatched junction nucleotides: 7. Germline assignment: CDR1 MNHEY and CDR2 SMNVEV (reference sequence).

The chain is built from TRBV19 and TRBJ2-5, with 10 bases lining up with TRBD1. The CDR3 consists of 16 residues. J gave up 3 bases and V 3 bases, and 7 bases lay outside the gene matches. Germline V CDR1 and CDR2: LNHDA, SQIVND (reference sequence). The CDR3 protein is CASSIRQGARKETQYF. The DNA of the CDR3 is TGTGCCAGTAGTATCCGACAGGGGGCGAGGAAAGAGACCCAGTACTTC.

CDR3 amino acids: CASSPQGQNQPQHF. The CDR3 DNA reads as TGTGCCAGCTCACCACAGGGACAGAATCAGCCCCAGCATTTT. The chain combines TRBV18 with TRBJ1-5, with TRBD1 matching over 7 bases. The CDR3 consists of 14 residues. Germline loops: CDR1 KGHSH, CDR2 LQKENI. The trim removed 1 base at V and 4 bases at J, leaving 1 base unmatched.

This clone appeared a few times. This chain joins TRBV7-9 and TRBJ2-2; perhaps TRBD2 as D (5 bases). This CDR3 has 13 residues. Trimming left V 6 bases short and J 4 bases short, with 9 bases between. In germline, CDR1 is SEHNR, CDR2 FQNEAQ (reference sequence). This chain's CDR3 is CASRAVTTGELFF. The CDR3 DNA reads as TGTGCCAGCAGAGCGGTTACCACCGGGGAGCTGTTTTTT.

The chain joins TRBV7-9 to TRBJ2-7; 8 bases are shared with TRBD2. The germline CDR1 and CDR2 sequences are SEHNR and FQNEAQ (reference sequence). The CDR3 length is 13 residues. The junction had 6 bases not matched to a gene; V was cut back by 6 bases and J by 5 bases. Here the CDR3 DNA reads TGTGCCAGCAGACCGGGGGGGGGCAACGAGCAGTACTTC. It codes for CASRPGGGNEQYF.

This clone was picked up a small number of times. DNA for the CDR3: TGTGCCAGCAGTTCCCTGGCCCGCTCCTACAATGAGCAGTTCTTC. Amino acid sequence: CASSSLARSYNEQFF. V gene TRBV27 combines with J gene TRBJ2-1, with no clear D. V shed 4 bases and J shed 0 bases, with 10 bases lying between them. This CDR3 is 15 amino acids long. Per germline, CDR1 MNHEY and CDR2 SMNVEV (reference sequence).

The chain combines TRBV7-9 with TRBJ1-2, with 9 bases fitting TRBD1. The germline V gene has CDR1 SEHNR and CDR2 FQNEAQ (reference sequence). V lost 3 bases to trimming and J lost 8 bases; unmatched junction nucleotides: 4. The CDR3 runs to 13 residues. The CDR3, as DNA: TGTGCCAGCAGCTTCGACAGGGGGAGCGGCTACACCTTC. Amino acids: CASSFDRGSGYTF.

The chain is built from TRBV28 and TRBJ1-2, with D maybe TRBD1 (5 bases). Trimming pared 3 bases from V and 6 bases from J, leaving 5 bases between. The V gene's germline CDR1 is MDHEN and CDR2 SYDVKM. This CDR3 is built from 11 residues. The CDR3 sequence: CASSFRDGYTF. CDR3 sequence (DNA): TGTGCCAGCAGTTTCAGGGATGGCTACACCTTC.

The rearrangement links TRBV5-1 to TRBJ2-5; the match to TRBD2 covers 10 bases. The J segment lost 2 bases and the V segment lost 0 bases, leaving 4 bases of the junction unmatched. The CDR3 has 16 amino acids. Germline V gene data show CDR1 as SGHRS and CDR2 as YFSETQ. CDR3 in amino acids: CASSLAAAGGQETQYF. In nucleotides, the CDR3 is TGCGCCAGCAGCTTGGCGGCAGCGGGGGGGCAAGAGACCCAGTACTTC. Filled out from reference TRBV5-1 and TRBJ2-5, the complete variable domain reads KAGVTQTPRYLIKTRGQQVTLSCSPISGHRSVSWYQQTPGQGLQFLFEYFSETQRNKGNFPGRFSGRQFSNSRSEMNVSTLELGDSALYLCASSLAAAGGQETQYFGPGTRLLVL.

The chain links TRBV28 to TRBJ1-1; tentatively, D is TRBD1 (6 bases). CDR1 and CDR2 from the germline V gene are MDHEN and SYDVKM. Trimming removed 3 bases at V and 3 bases at J, with 11 bases between. The CDR3 is 14 amino acids. The DNA for the CDR3 is TGTGCCAGCAGTTTTCAGGGGAGGGACACTGAAGCTTTCTTT. It codes for CASSFQGRDTEAFF. The full variable domain, its missing parts supplied by reference TRBV28 and TRBJ1-1, is DVKVTQSSRYLVKRTGEKVFLECVQDMDHENMFWYRQDPGLGLRLIYFSYDVKMKEKGDIPEGYSVSREKKERFSLILESASTNQTSMYLCASSFQGRDTEAFFGQGTRLTVV.

V is TRBV5-6 and J is TRBJ2-3; 8 positions agree with TRBD1. The CDR3 has 14 residues. Germline trimming cut 4 bases from V and 5 bases from J; bases unmatched to any gene: 6. Germline-derived CDR1 and CDR2 are SGHDT and YYEEEE. This CDR3 is CASSADRAGDTQYF. In nucleotides, the CDR3 is TGTGCCAGCAGCGCGGACAGGGCCGGAGATACGCAGTATTTT.

As regards this clone: A junction end diverges from the germline sequence, so it may reflect a read error. The V gene is TRBV5-4, the J gene TRBJ2-1; 7 bases line up with TRBD2. From germline, CDR1 is SGHNT and CDR2 YYREEE (reference sequence). The CDR3 contains 17 residues. The chain's CDR3 is CASSYHRTSANYNGQFF. DNA of the CDR3: TGTGCCAGCAGCTACCACCGTACTAGCGCTAACTACAATGGGCAGTTCTTC.

V usage is TRBV18 and J usage is TRBJ2-1; no clear D. CDR3 length equals 13 residues. The V end was cut by 3 bases, the J end by 6 bases, with 9 bases between. The germline CDR1 and CDR2 sequences are KGHSH and LQKENI. The CDR3 DNA is TGTGCCAGCTCACCCTCCCTGAGCAATGAGCAGTTCTTC. Its translation: CASSPSLSNEQFF.

The rearrangement uses TRBV19 and TRBJ1-1; 9 positions match TRBD1. The CDR3 spans 15 residues. The germline gives CDR1 LNHDA, CDR2 SQIVND (reference sequence). The V and J ends lost 2 bases and 6 bases, in that order; junction bases with no gene match: 7. The CDR3 region has the DNA TGTGCCAGTAGTATACGGACAGGGGTAGGCTCTGAAGCTTTCTTT. The encoded protein is CASSIRTGVGSEAFF.

The chain combines TRBV14 with TRBJ2-7, with TRBD2 matching 14 bases. The germline V gene encodes CDR1 SGHDN and CDR2 FVKESK. V trimming: 5 bases; J trimming: 3 bases; junction bases outside the gene matches: 3. The length of the CDR3 is 15 residues. Here the CDR3 reads CASSFGTSGSYEQYF. DNA of the CDR3: TGTGCCAGCAGCTTCGGGACTAGCGGGAGCTACGAGCAGTACTTC.